What follows are 15 T cell receptor beta chains derived from one specimen sequenced in a study of T cell responses to AZD1222 COVID-19 vaccine. Using immunoSEQ multiplex PCR, the repertoire was profiled, and TCRdb retains in-frame clones only, with some absent. The sample lists some 130,000 clones; 90% to 95% were seen once. This sample comprised peripheral blood, obtained 28 days after the second AZD1222 dose. The receptor source for this set is an adult who received the AZD1222 COVID-19 vaccine.

This sequence joins TRBV18 and TRBJ1-2; D perhaps matches TRBD1 (5 bases). V shed 6 bases and J shed 6 bases, with 23 bases lying between them. The germline V gene has CDR1 KGHSH and CDR2 LQKENI. The CDR3 has 16 residues. The CDR3 nucleotides are TGTGCCAGCTCCCCCCTGTTTGGAGGGGCGCACAATGGCTACACCTTC. Translated, it gives CASSPLFGGAHNGYTF.

The chain carries TRBV19 and TRBJ1-2; D remains unclear. The germline CDR1 and CDR2 sequences are LNHDA and SQIVND (reference sequence). The CDR3 is made up of 18 amino acids. V was trimmed by 0 bases and J by 5 bases, leaving 22 bases between them. The CDR3 nucleotides are TGTGCCAGTAGTATAGATCGAGTTAGGGAGGGTCTATGGTATGGCTACACCTTC. Its translation: CASSIDRVREGLWYGYTF.

This chain links TRBV5-1 with TRBJ1-1; D uncertain. Per germline, CDR1 SGHRS and CDR2 YFSETQ. This CDR3 contains 14 residues. V dropped 2 bases and J dropped 0 bases, with 8 bases sitting between them. The CDR3 nucleotides are TGCGCCAGCAGCTTTATGGACTTGAACACTGAAGCTTTCTTT. Translated: CASSFMDLNTEAFF.

The chain joins TRBV19 to TRBJ1-2; possibly TRBD1 for D (5 bases). Per the germline V gene, CDR1 is LNHDA and CDR2 is SQIVND (reference sequence). V gave up 5 bases and J gave up 3 bases, with 10 bases separating them. This CDR3 is 13 amino acids long. CDR3 in amino acids: CASSPGHDYGYTF. CDR3 DNA sequence: TGTGCCAGTAGTCCCGGACACGACTATGGCTACACCTTC.

The V gene is TRBV13, the J gene TRBJ1-1; D not resolved. This CDR3 spans 13 amino acids. Germline lookup yields CDR1 PRHDT and CDR2 FYEKMQ (reference sequence). Trimming took 6 bases from V and 1 from J, leaving 9 bases between them. The CDR3, as DNA: TGTGCCAGCAGTTCCAGAGGGAACACTGAAGCTTTCTTT. Residues: CASSSRGNTEAFF.

The chain is built from TRBV28 and TRBJ1-4; D is possibly TRBD1 (5 bases). The V end lost 8 bases, the J end lost 4 bases, and 14 bases lay between the germline ends. The CDR3 sequence is 14 residues long. CDR1 MDHEN and CDR2 SYDVKM come from the germline V gene. The CDR3 region is CASSTARSNEKLFF. The CDR3 coding sequence is TGTGCCAGCTCGACAGCAAGAAGTAATGAAAAACTGTTTTTT.

The chain is built from TRBV7-3 and TRBJ2-5, with TRBD2 matching over 9 bases. CDR3 length: 18 amino acids. V lost 1 base and J lost 0; bases outside the gene matches: 9. From germline, CDR1 is SGHTA and CDR2 FQGTGA. In nucleotides, the CDR3 is TGTGCCAGCAGCTTAATGGCCCGGGTAGCGGGGGACCAAGAGACCCAGTACTTC. It encodes CASSLMARVAGDQETQYF.

The rearrangement uses TRBV27 and TRBJ1-6, with D possibly TRBD1 on 6 matching bases. The V gene lost 2 bases and the J gene lost 11 bases, with 22 bases spanning the gap. This CDR3 comprises 17 residues. Germline lookup yields CDR1 MNHEY and CDR2 SMNVEV (reference sequence). CDR3 nucleotide sequence: TGTGCCAGCAGTTTACGTGTTGGGACAACTTTCGGGGCACCCCTCCACTTT. Amino acid sequence: CASSLRVGTTFGAPLHF.

The chain has TRBV7-9 and TRBJ1-4; 9 nucleotides match TRBD1. The CDR3 covers 15 residues. The germline V gene has CDR1 SEHNR and CDR2 FQNEAQ (reference sequence). The trim removed 5 bases at V and 8 bases at J, leaving 9 bases unmatched. CDR3 coding DNA: TGTGCCAGCAGCCCCTGGACAGGGGAGGGGGAAAAACTGTTTTTT. Its protein is CASSPWTGEGEKLFF.

V is TRBV5-5 and J is TRBJ1-2; D might be TRBD1 (5 bases). The V gene's germline CDR1 is SGHKS and CDR2 YYEKEE (reference sequence). V was shortened by 5 bases and J by 4 bases, with 15 bases between the two germline ends. This CDR3 has 14 residues. The CDR3 region is CASSRGADGYGYTF. The CDR3 coding sequence is TGTGCCAGCAGTAGGGGTGCTGATGGCTATGGCTACACCTTC.

This chain links TRBV7-2 with TRBJ2-2, with 7 bases that match TRBD2. The V and J ends lost 8 bases and 0 bases, in that order; junction bases with no gene match: 6. CDR1 and CDR2 (germline): SGHTA, FQGNSA. CDR3 size: 15 residues. The CDR3 here is CASGAGGSNTGELFF. The CDR3, as DNA: TGTGCCAGCGGCGCCGGGGGGTCGAACACCGGGGAGCTGTTTTTT.

This clone was picked up a small number of times. Germline is not matched at one junction end, which may reflect a read error. Other DNA sequences in the same sample also yield this CDR3. The V and J genes are TRBV7-2 and TRBJ1-5; D is ambiguous. The CDR3 sequence is 13 residues long. Germline V gene lookup returns CDR1 SGHTA and CDR2 FQGNSA. DNA for the CDR3: TGTGCCAGCAGCCTAGGTCTGGATCAACCCCAGCATTTT. Translated: CASSLGLDQPQHF. Drawing the rest from reference TRBV7-2 and TRBJ1-5, the complete variable domain is GAGVSQSPSNKVTEKGKDVELRCDPISGHTALYWYRQSLGQGLEFLIYFQGNSAPDKSGLPSDRFSAERTGGSVSTLTIQRTQQEDSAVYLCASSLGLDQPQHFGDGTRLSIL.

The chain is built from TRBV9 and TRBJ2-2; a weak D match, TRBD2 (5 bases). Trimming took 3 bases from V and 5 from J, leaving 14 bases between them. The CDR3 covers 15 residues. The V gene's germline CDR1 is SGDLS and CDR2 YYNGEE. The CDR3: CASSAGLFGTGELFF. The CDR3, as DNA: TGTGCCAGCAGCGCCGGACTCTTTGGGACCGGGGAGCTGTTTTTT. Looking up the rest from reference TRBV9 and TRBJ2-2 gives the full variable domain: DSGVTQTPKHLITATGQRVTLRCSPRSGDLSVYWYQQSLDQGLQFLIQYYNGEERAKGNILERFSAQQFPDLHSELNLSSLELGDSALYFCASSAGLFGTGELFFGEGSRLTVL.

This clone was seen a single time. This CDR3 reads CTSRHSLAQGAISGEQYF. In DNA form, the CDR3 reads TGCACCAGCAGACATTCCCTCGCTCAGGGGGCGATTTCTGGAGAGCAGTACTTC. V and J are TRBV1 and TRBJ2-7; the table's D gene call, TRBD1, was not cross checked with the DNA. TRBV1 is termed a pseudogene. The CDR3 runs 18 residues.

The V and J genes are TRBV6-5 and TRBJ2-3; TRBD2 matches 8 bases. J was trimmed by 0 bases and V by 2 bases; bases with no gene match: 4. The CDR3 length is 16 residues. Germline V CDR1 and CDR2: MNHEY, SVGAGI. CDR3 protein: CASSYGPGGSTDTQYF. The CDR3 DNA reads as TGTGCCAGCAGTTACGGTCCGGGAGGGAGCACAGATACGCAGTATTTT.